This T cell receptor (beta chain) was profiled in a study of molecular identifiers for immune sequencing clone quantification. Bulk TCR libraries were made with methods that had been previously described and with listed TCR primers. Using its own MiXCR run on the PCR reads, TCRdb lists one record per CDR3 protein. The table shows some 91,000 distinct CDR3 sequences, with less than 25% occurring only once. CDR1 is SGHDN, CDR2 FVKESK, per germline. The CDR3 length is 13 residues. Deletions cut 1 base from V and 8 bases from J, with 11 bases between. To note about this clonotype: The antigen remains unidentified. Being one base from a much bigger clone, this may be a read error.

Study-wide results and caveats: Same-barcode identical TCR molecules could make highly expanded clones look smaller than they are.

The chain is built from TRBV14 and TRBJ1-2; D possibly corresponds to TRBD1 (5 bases). Sample: naive CD8+ T cells from blood, with Jurkat cell RNA spiked in. As to subset: FACS-sorted CD8+CD4-CCR7+CD45RA+ naive T cells. This clonotype was sampled from a human donor in good health. Some libraries in this study had Jurkat cell RNA spiked in. CDR3 in amino acids: CASSQAGVRGYTF. The CDR3 DNA reads TGTGCCAGCAGCCAAGCGGGGGTGCGAGGCTACACCTTC.